One and the same sample provided the 11 T cell receptor beta chains below, sequenced in a study of control samples from healthy donors and cancer patients. Sequencing was performed with immunoSEQ multiplex PCR; in TCRdb, only in-frame clones are kept and a portion is missing. This sample carries 160,000 or so clones, 90% to 95% of them seen once, and the ten largest clones take over 6.5%. Sequencing used blood. The source of these receptors is a middle-aged woman in good health.

V is TRBV4-2 and J is TRBJ1-1; 7 bases match TRBD1. CDR1 and CDR2 from the germline V gene are LGHNA and YNFKEQ. After removal of 2 bases from V and 1 base from J, the junction contained 4 bases not matched to a gene. The CDR3 is made up of 15 amino acids. CDR3 in DNA: TGTGCCAGCAGCCAAAGGCAGGGGGGGAACACTGAAGCTTTCTTT. Translating gives CASSQRQGGNTEAFF.

This clone was detected a few times. The gene calls are TRBV14 and TRBJ2-3; unclear D gene. Germline-derived CDR1 and CDR2 are SGHDN and FVKESK. Trimming removed 2 bases at V and 0 bases at J, with 12 bases between. The CDR3 covers 16 residues. CDR3 in DNA: TGTGCCAGCAGCCAATTTTGGCCACTCAGCACAGATACGCAGTATTTT. Amino acid sequence: CASSQFWPLSTDTQYF. Variable domain in full (rest from reference TRBV14 and TRBJ2-3): EAGVTQFPSHSVIEKGQTVTLRCDPISGHDNLYWYRRVMGKEIKFLLHFVKESKQDESGMPNNRFLAERTGGTYSTLKVQPAELEDSGVYFCASSQFWPLSTDTQYFGPGTRLTVL.

The chain has TRBV19 and TRBJ1-1; 7 nucleotides line up with TRBD1. Germline values: CDR1 LNHDA, CDR2 SQIVND (reference sequence). CDR3 length equals 15 residues. Trimming cost V 3 bases and J 0 bases; bases outside gene matches: 4. The CDR3 DNA is TGTGCCAGTAGTATTTGGGACAGCTTGAACACTGAAGCTTTCTTT. It codes for CASSIWDSLNTEAFF. The variable domain in full, with the rest retrieved from reference TRBV19 and TRBJ1-1, is DGGITQSPKYLFRKEGQNVTLSCEQNLNHDAMYWYRQDPGQGLRLIYYSQIVNDFQKGDIAEGYSVSREKKESFPLTVTSAQKNPTAFYLCASSIWDSLNTEAFFGQGTRLTVV.

This chain links TRBV5-1 with TRBJ2-5; a weak D match, TRBD1 (5 bases). V was cut by 0 bases and J by 4 bases, with 10 bases left in between. CDR3 length equals 14 residues. In germline, CDR1 is SGHRS, CDR2 YFSETQ. The CDR3 reads CASSLVGVAETQYF. CDR3 bases: TGCGCCAGCAGCTTGGTAGGGGTGGCAGAGACCCAGTACTTC.

The gene calls are TRBV3-1 (or the pseudogene TRBV3-2) and TRBJ2-7, with D possibly TRBD2 on 5 matching bases. Trimming stripped 4 bases from V and 4 bases from J, with 8 bases between. This CDR3 is 12 amino acids long. Germline CDR1 and CDR2: LGHDT and YNNKEL (reference sequence). CDR3: CASSRTGYEQYF. In nucleotides, the CDR3 is TGTGCCAGCAGCCGGACGGGGTACGAGCAGTACTTC.

A note on this clone: The same CDR3 can be traced to other DNA sequences in this sample. The rearrangement links TRBV9 to TRBJ1-5; 8 nucleotides line up with TRBD1. The germline V gene encodes CDR1 SGDLS and CDR2 YYNGEE. CDR3 length: 14 amino acids. V was pared by 4 bases and J by 7 bases, with 7 bases of the junction left unmatched. CDR3 DNA: TGTGCCAGCAGCCTAGGACAGGGAGGACAGCCCCAGCATTTT. Its translation is CASSLGQGGQPQHF.

This chain uses TRBV30 with TRBJ1-6; 7 positions agree with TRBD1. CDR1 GTSNPN and CDR2 SVGIG come from the germline V gene (reference sequence). The V gene end was trimmed by 0 bases and the J gene end by 9 bases; junction bases not matched to a gene: 5. The length of the CDR3 is 14 residues. The CDR3 spells CAWSVGTAGSPLHF. CDR3 in DNA: TGTGCCTGGAGTGTAGGGACAGCCGGTTCACCCCTCCACTTT.

The gene calls are TRBV4-1 and TRBJ2-2; no clear D gene. The V gene's germline CDR1 is MGHRA and CDR2 YSYEKL. The V end lost 4 bases, the J end lost 5 bases, and 5 bases lay between the germline ends. The CDR3 consists of 12 residues. Here the CDR3 DNA reads TGCGCCAGCAGCCTGCTAACCGGGGAGCTGTTTTTT. This translates into CASSLLTGELFF.

V is TRBV11-2 and J is TRBJ2-5; 7 bases map to TRBD2. Germline V CDR1 and CDR2: SGHAT, FQNNGV. CDR3 length: 15 amino acids. With 6 bases clipped from V and 7 bases from J, the junction kept 14 bases outside the gene matches. The CDR3 DNA sequence: TGTGCCAGCAGGGGCGGGACTACTATGATACCGACCCAGTACTTC. It specifies CASRGGTTMIPTQYF.

The chain links TRBV18 to TRBJ2-2; the match to TRBD1 covers 7 bases. The germline V gene has CDR1 KGHSH and CDR2 LQKENI. This CDR3 has 14 residues. The trim removed 3 bases at V and 4 bases at J, leaving 2 bases unmatched. The CDR3 spells CASSPDRATGELFF. The CDR3 coding sequence is TGTGCCAGCTCACCTGACAGGGCCACCGGGGAGCTGTTTTTT.

The gene calls are TRBV4-3 and TRBJ2-2; a weak D match, TRBD1 (6 bases). Germline assignment: CDR1 LGHNA and CDR2 YSLEER. V was trimmed by 0 bases and J by 4 bases, leaving 15 bases between them. This CDR3 has 17 residues. The CDR3: CASSQDRVRGATGELFF. The CDR3 DNA reads TGCGCCAGCAGCCAAGATAGGGTCAGGGGCGCCACCGGGGAGCTGTTTTTT.